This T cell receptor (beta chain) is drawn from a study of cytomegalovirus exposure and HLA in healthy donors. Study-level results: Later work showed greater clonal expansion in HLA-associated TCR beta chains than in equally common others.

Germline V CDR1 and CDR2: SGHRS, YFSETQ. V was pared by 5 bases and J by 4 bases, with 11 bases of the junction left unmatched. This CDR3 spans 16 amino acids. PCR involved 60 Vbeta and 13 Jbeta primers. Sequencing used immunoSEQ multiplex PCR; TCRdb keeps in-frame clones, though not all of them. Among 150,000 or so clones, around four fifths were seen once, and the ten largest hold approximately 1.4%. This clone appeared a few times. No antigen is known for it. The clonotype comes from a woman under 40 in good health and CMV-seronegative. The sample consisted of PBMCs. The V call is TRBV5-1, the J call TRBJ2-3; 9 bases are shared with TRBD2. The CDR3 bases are TGCGCCAGCAGGGGGAGGACTAGCGAGGGAGCAGATACGCAGTATTTT. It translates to CASRGRTSEGADTQYF.